The 12 T cell receptor beta chains below come from one sample, sequenced in a study of cytomegalovirus exposure and HLA in healthy donors. This PCR relied on a set of 60 Vbeta primers and 13 Jbeta primers. TCRdb's copy holds only in-frame clones and misses some; the assay was immunoSEQ multiplex PCR. Of 75,000 to 100,000 clones in the sample, 60% to 75% were seen once. The sample comprised PBMCs. Receptors were obtained from a woman between 70 and 85 years old in good health and CMV-seropositive.

The chain employs TRBV5-1 and TRBJ2-1; possible D gene TRBD2, 6 bases. Germline V gives CDR1 SGHRS, CDR2 YFSETQ. The CDR3 consists of 16 residues. The germline V and J ends were trimmed by 0 bases and 4 bases, with 14 bases remaining between them. The CDR3 sequence: CASSLASTGGYNEQFF. CDR3 coding DNA: TGCGCCAGCAGCTTGGCCTCTACCGGGGGTTACAATGAGCAGTTCTTC.

The rearrangement uses TRBV27 and TRBJ2-7; D might be TRBD2 (7 bases). Germline CDR1 MNHEY, CDR2 SMNVEV (reference sequence). Trimming took 8 bases from V and 4 from J, leaving 15 bases between them. There are 13 residues in the CDR3. CDR3 sequence reads: CASARGAGYEQYF. The CDR3, as DNA: TGTGCCAGCGCCCGGGGGGCGGGTTACGAGCAGTACTTC.

The rearrangement links TRBV7-8 to TRBJ2-5, with TRBD2 matching 12 bases. The CDR3 totals 18 residues. The V and J ends lost 2 bases and 4 bases, in that order; junction bases with no gene match: 11. Germline V gene data show CDR1 as SGHVS and CDR2 as FQNEAQ. CDR3 loop: CASSLLAGGPLIGETQYF. The CDR3 nucleotides are TGTGCCAGCAGCTTACTAGCGGGGGGGCCCCTTATCGGAGAGACCCAGTACTTC.

This chain connects TRBV27 to TRBJ2-5; 10 bases match TRBD1. Germline V lookup: CDR1 MNHEY, CDR2 SMNVEV (reference sequence). Trimming at V came to 6 bases and at J to 5 bases, leaving 6 bases not matched to a gene. The CDR3 runs to 14 residues. The CDR3 sequence: CASRRTGGQETQYF. Written as DNA, the CDR3 is TGTGCCAGCAGGCGGACAGGGGGACAGGAGACCCAGTACTTC.

This chain links TRBV7-2 with TRBJ2-7; no reliable D call. Trimming shortened V by 1 base and J by 2 bases, and 9 bases separated the two germline ends. This CDR3 region has 14 residues. CDR1 SGHTA and CDR2 FQGNSA come from the germline V gene. The CDR3 sequence: CASSLVDGAYEQYF. The CDR3 bases are TGTGCCAGCAGCTTAGTCGACGGAGCCTACGAGCAGTACTTC.

This clone was found once. The rearrangement links TRBV30 to TRBJ2-5, with 10 bases matching TRBD2. The CDR3 sequence is 18 residues long. Germline V gives CDR1 GTSNPN, CDR2 SVGIG (reference sequence). Trimming cost V 0 bases and J 4 bases; bases outside gene matches: 14. DNA of the CDR3: TGTGCCTGGAGTGTTATCGGCCAAGCGGGAGGGCCCGGAGAGACCCAGTACTTC. Translated: CAWSVIGQAGGPGETQYF.

This chain links TRBV6-5 with TRBJ2-3, with unresolved D. The CDR3 spans 15 residues. Germline V gives CDR1 MNHEY, CDR2 SVGAGI. V was cut by 2 bases and J by 0 bases, with 9 bases left in between. CDR3 protein: CASSYNYLSTDTQYF. CDR3 coding DNA: TGTGCCAGCAGTTACAACTACCTTAGCACAGATACGCAGTATTTT.

The V and J genes are TRBV9 and TRBJ2-7, with 13 bases identical to TRBD2. J lost 0 bases, V lost 3 bases, and 12 bases had no gene match. The germline V gene encodes CDR1 SGDLS and CDR2 YYNGEE. The CDR3 is 19 amino acids. Here the CDR3 DNA reads TGTGCCAGCAGCGAGGGACTAGCGGGGATAACAACGGGCTCCTACGAGCAGTACTTC. Its protein is CASSEGLAGITTGSYEQYF.

This chain joins TRBV11-1 and TRBJ2-5, with 8 bases lining up with TRBD1. The CDR3 spans 15 residues. The V gene's germline CDR1 is SGHAT and CDR2 FQDESV (reference sequence). J lost 5 bases, V lost 1 base, and 6 bases had no gene match. The CDR3 protein is CASSLVGQAAETQYF. The CDR3 DNA reads as TGTGCCAGCAGCTTAGTGGGACAGGCTGCGGAGACCCAGTACTTC.

J is TRBJ1-4 and V is TRBV4-1; D uncertain. The germline gives CDR1 MGHRA, CDR2 YSYEKL. The CDR3 length is 16 residues. V lost 1 base and J 4 bases, leaving 13 bases between the germline ends. CDR3 sequence: CASSQASQTLNEKLFF. The CDR3 nucleotides are TGCGCCAGCAGCCAAGCCTCCCAAACTCTTAATGAAAAACTGTTTTTT.

The chain recombines TRBV19 with TRBJ2-1; the D gene is possibly TRBD1 (5 bases). This CDR3 spans 15 amino acids. Looked up from germline, CDR1 is LNHDA and CDR2 is SQIVND (reference sequence). Trimming left V 7 bases short and J 7 bases short, with 20 bases between. CDR3 in amino acids: CASKGRNPKGNEQFF. The CDR3 DNA sequence: TGTGCCAGTAAGGGTCGAAATCCCAAGGGGAATGAGCAGTTCTTC.

The table lists this clone with a count of one. The J gene is TRBJ2-5, the V gene TRBV7-3; the match to TRBD2 covers 12 bases. CDR3 size: 16 residues. Per germline, CDR1 SGHTA and CDR2 FQGTGA. The V and J ends lost 5 bases and 5 bases, in that order; junction bases with no gene match: 9. The CDR3 sequence: CASSLKTSGSWETQYF. The CDR3 DNA follows: TGTGCCAGCAGCCTCAAGACTAGCGGGAGTTGGGAGACCCAGTACTTC.